The clone carrying this TCR beta chain was observed a few times. As yet, its antigen is unknown. The data were obtained in a study of TIL therapy for anti-PD-1-resistant metastatic lung cancer. Whole-study results and caveats: The baseline peripheral repertoire was partially replaced by infused TIL clonotypes that later decayed.

Sample time point: pre-treatment sample, taken before nivolumab and TIL therapy. The libraries were made with immunoSEQ v3. TCRdb keeps only in-frame clones here, not all; method: immunoSEQ multiplex PCR. The table lists just over 45,000 clones, roughly 85% of them singletons. The sample here was blood, taken at baseline. This TCR was recovered from a man in his 70s with non-small cell lung cancer.

CDR3 nucleotide sequence: TGTGCCAGCAGTTCCCCGGACCCCGGCAATCAGCCCCAGCATTTT. Its protein is CASSSPDPGNQPQHF. The chain is built from TRBV28 and TRBJ1-5; D is undetermined. From germline, CDR1 is MDHEN and CDR2 SYDVKM. The ends were cut back, 4 bases at V and 2 bases at J, with 12 bases in the middle. This CDR3 region has 15 residues. Together with reference TRBV28 and TRBJ1-5, the CDR3 gives the full variable domain: DVKVTQSSRYLVKRTGEKVFLECVQDMDHENMFWYRQDPGLGLRLIYFSYDVKMKEKGDIPEGYSVSREKKERFSLILESASTNQTSMYLCASSSPDPGNQPQHFGDGTRLSIL.